This T cell receptor beta chain appears in the sequencing data of a study of cytomegalovirus exposure and HLA in healthy donors. On this clone: No antigen is known for it.

The V end lost 2 bases, the J end lost 4 bases, and 17 bases lay between the germline ends. CDR3 length: 16 residues. The germline gives CDR1 LGHNT, CDR2 FRNRAP. The PCR contained 60 Vbeta and 13 Jbeta primers. Method: immunoSEQ multiplex PCR; TCRdb's copy keeps in-frame clones and lacks some. The table shows more than 100,000 clones, with approximately 76% occurring only once. Notes on the study in general: The records held CMV serostatus as the only immune exposure information. By a later analysis, the bulk of CMV-associated TCR beta chains appeared HLA-restricted.

V gene TRBV12-5 combines with J gene TRBJ1-2; tentatively, D is TRBD1 (5 bases). This clonotype was sampled from a man aged 60-69 years in good health and CMV-seropositive. Source material: PBMCs. The CDR3 DNA is TGTGCTAGTGGTTTGCCCCCTGGGGCGACGGGCTATGGCTACACCTTC. Protein product: CASGLPPGATGYGYTF.